The present T cell receptor (beta chain) was sequenced within a study of glioma-infiltrating T cells after dendritic cell vaccination (dated by TCRdb to about 2016). Study-level background: The cohort included some 15 glioblastoma patients drawn from Phase I and II dendritic cell vaccination trials, of whom 9 were newly diagnosed and 6 had recurrent disease. Autologous tumor lysate-pulsed dendritic cell vaccination was administered to the patients between the early 2000s and the early 2010s. To make the vaccine, monocyte-derived dendritic cells were cultured for about seven days with IL-4 and GM-CSF and then pulsed overnight with autologous tumor lysate. Each patient was given three intradermal dendritic cell vaccine injections, spaced two weeks apart, in the arm below the axilla. In glioblastoma patients vaccinated with dendritic cells, deep sequencing of TCR beta CDR3 regions served to measure tumor-infiltrating lymphocyte content and to compare repertoires between tumor and blood. Survival after dendritic cell vaccination was correlated with TCR sequencing metrics such as TIL content and the overlap between tumor and blood repertoires.

Results and caveats for the whole study, not just this receptor: The cohort was small and heterogeneous, and full blood and tumor sets were available for few patients, with initial-recurrent tumor pairs available for even fewer patients. TCR clonality showed no direct relationship with survival, which suggests that a diverse polyclonal response may be important. The TCR overlap response model with three groups was called speculative and said to need prospective validation. Higher estimated pretreatment TIL content predicted longer time to progression and overall survival after dendritic cell vaccination.

The immunoSEQ assay amplified TCRB CDR3 regions from about 2 micrograms of genomic DNA, or from all available DNA when less than that amount was available. The multiplex PCR employed 60 forward primers targeting TCR V beta segments and 13 reverse primers targeting J beta segments. Synthetic control templates were spiked into each sample at limiting dilution to estimate reads per starting template. The Illumina HiSeq System generated 87 bp sequencing reads. In the paper's pipeline: PCR and sequencing errors were removed by a nearest neighbor algorithm that merged closely related sequences. TCR overlap was defined as the percentage of unique tumor TCR beta sequences that were also found in the peripheral blood of the same patient. In TCRdb, the immuneACCESS table is reduced to in-frame sequences with V and J assigned. These tables do not hold every clone; where another copy was compared, an unresolved V gene accounts for under half, and the others remain unexplained. Clonal size and the V and J genes are those of that table, whereas D and trimming came from the DNA. For this sample there are 85,000 to 110,000 clones; roughly 79% appear just once. The ten biggest clones cover approximately 12% of the sample.

From cysteine to phenylalanine, the CDR3 is 12 amino acids long. CDR3 DNA is the only sequence kept; it has 36 bases, read in frame from the first base. From a lookup of the germline V gene, CDR1 and CDR2 are MDHEN and SYDVKM. At the junction V is shortened by 5 bases and J by 5 bases, with 10 bases in between. About this clone: No antigen is known for it. No per-base quality is available; no much larger clone lies one base away.

Patients were selected on the basis of adequate residual fresh-frozen tumor tissue and more than two years of available survival data. Molecular status otherwise varied across the glioblastoma patients, but none of them carried an isocitrate dehydrogenase mutation. PBMC were collected before vaccination, two weeks after the third vaccination, and at tumor progression if progression occurred. Genomic DNA was extracted with the Qiagen DNeasy Blood extraction Kit. This chain is built from TRBV28 and TRBJ2-7, with no D gene named confidently. The receptor comes from a human donor with glioblastoma. Sequences were derived from blood, sampled before dendritic cell vaccination. The DNA sequence is given as TGTGCCAGCAGTGACGTACGGGACGAGCAGTACTTC. Its coded protein is CASSDVRDEQYF.